The 5 T cell receptor beta chains given below trace back to one sample, sequenced in a study of CD8 T cells in ankylosing spondylitis (dated by TCRdb to 2015 to 2018). Libraries were constructed by 5' RACE. Sequencing relied on an Illumina HiSeq 2500. TCRdb passed the public sequencing reads through fastp at Q25 and MiXCR, retaining productive beta sequences. Merged by CDR3 protein, the rows form single entries marked with the most common genes and DNA. This sample lists 150,000 to 200,000 distinct CDR3 sequences; roughly 13% were detected once. Roughly 9.6% of the sample comes from the top ten. Sequenced material: blood, either unsorted or a sorted T cell fraction (not recorded which). The receptors were gathered from a female donor with ankylosing spondylitis or in good health (not recorded which).

This clonotype was observed at least ten times. The CDR3 nucleotides are TGCAGTGCTAGACCAGGGACCAGTCAAGAGACCCAGTACTTC. Its translation: CSARPGTSQETQYF. This chain joins TRBV20-1 and TRBJ2-5, with D possibly being TRBD1 or TRBD2 (5 bases each). The V and J ends lost 2 bases and 2 bases respectively, with 12 bases between them. This CDR3 spans 14 amino acids. CDR1 is DFQATT and CDR2 is SNEGSKA in the germline V gene (reference sequence).

The V gene is TRBV20-1, the J gene TRBJ2-4; 9 bases map to TRBD2. This CDR3 comprises 18 residues. V lost 8 bases, J lost 0 bases, and 17 bases stayed unmatched. Per the germline V gene, CDR1 is DFQATT and CDR2 is SNEGSKA (reference sequence). The DNA for the CDR3 is TGCAGTACTATCTTCGGCGGGGCGGGAGGGGTAGCCAAAAACATTCAGTACTTC. Translated, it gives CSTIFGGAGGVAKNIQYF.

This clonotype has ten or more counts. The V call is TRBV10-3, the J call TRBJ2-3; 12 bases are a match to TRBD2. The CDR3 spans 13 residues. Trimming cost V 10 bases and J 3 bases; bases outside gene matches: 2. Per the germline V gene, CDR1 is ENHRY and CDR2 is SYGVKD. The CDR3 DNA follows: TGTGCCACCCTAGCGGGAGGGACAGATACGCAGTATTTT. Amino acid sequence: CATLAGGTDTQYF.

There are many counts of this clonotype. The chain couples TRBV25-1 to TRBJ2-2; 7 positions match TRBD2. The CDR3 has 20 amino acids. J was trimmed by 4 bases and V by 3 bases; bases with no gene match: 20. Germline loops: CDR1 MGHDK, CDR2 SYGVNS. This CDR3 is CASSDFGLVGRSIFTGELFF. The CDR3 bases are TGTGCCAGCAGTGACTTCGGACTAGTCGGCCGGTCCATATTCACCGGGGAGCTGTTTTTT.

In its sample, this clonotype was seen many times. This rearrangement joins TRBV24-1 to TRBJ1-2, with 7 bases lining up with TRBD1. The CDR3 length is 13 residues. Trimming cost V 7 bases and J 8 bases; bases outside gene matches: 9. In germline, CDR1 is KGHDR, CDR2 SFDVKD. CDR3 sequence: CATSRQGLGGYTF. DNA of the CDR3: TGTGCCACCAGCCGACAGGGTTTGGGAGGCTACACCTTC.